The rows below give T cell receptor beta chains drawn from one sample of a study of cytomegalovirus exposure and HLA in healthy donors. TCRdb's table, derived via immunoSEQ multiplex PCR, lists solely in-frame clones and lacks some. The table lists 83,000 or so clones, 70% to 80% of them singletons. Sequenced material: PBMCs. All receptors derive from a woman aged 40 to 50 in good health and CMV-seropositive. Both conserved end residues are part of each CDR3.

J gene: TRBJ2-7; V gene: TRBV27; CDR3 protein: CASSLAPRLYEQYF
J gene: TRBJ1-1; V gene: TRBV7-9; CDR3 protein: CASSLGGRQGARASTEAFF
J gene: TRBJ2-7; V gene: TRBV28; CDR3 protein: CASSLGLSGSYEQYF
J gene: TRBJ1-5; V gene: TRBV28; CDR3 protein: CASSWAGGPYSNQPQHF
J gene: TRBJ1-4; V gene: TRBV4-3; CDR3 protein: CASSQFAPGGDRAEKLFF
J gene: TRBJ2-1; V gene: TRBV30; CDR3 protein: CAWRGRSEQFF
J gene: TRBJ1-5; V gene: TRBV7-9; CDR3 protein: CASSPTDSREPQHF
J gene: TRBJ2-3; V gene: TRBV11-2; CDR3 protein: CASGAGGTTDTQYF
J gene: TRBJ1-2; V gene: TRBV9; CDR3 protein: CASSVAGGGQYGYTF
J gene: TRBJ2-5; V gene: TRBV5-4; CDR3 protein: CASSLPGSVQETQYF
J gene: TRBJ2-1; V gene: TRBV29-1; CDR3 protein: CSVDTSGRAIVEYNEQFF
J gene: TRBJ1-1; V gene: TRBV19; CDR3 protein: CASSVRQGIMNTEAFF
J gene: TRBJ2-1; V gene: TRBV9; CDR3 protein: CASSVEASGSHEQFF
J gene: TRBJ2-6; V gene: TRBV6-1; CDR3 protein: CAGRTGGSGANVLTF
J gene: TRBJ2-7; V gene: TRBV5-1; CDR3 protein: CASSLDLRYEQYF
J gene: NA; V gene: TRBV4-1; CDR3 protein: CASSHGGRNEQYF
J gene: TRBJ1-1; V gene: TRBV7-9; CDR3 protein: CASSPGARGTEAFF
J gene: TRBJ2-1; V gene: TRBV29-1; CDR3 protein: CSVGQSGYNEQFF
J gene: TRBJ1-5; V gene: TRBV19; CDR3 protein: CASASRQGGNQPQHF
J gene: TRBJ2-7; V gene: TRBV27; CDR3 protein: CASSPERISYEQYF
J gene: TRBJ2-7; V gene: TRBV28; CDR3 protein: CAILNRDRREQYF
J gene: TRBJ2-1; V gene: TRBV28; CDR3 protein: CAVRGSSYNEQFF
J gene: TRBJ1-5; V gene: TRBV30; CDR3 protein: CAWSVRGTVNQPQHF
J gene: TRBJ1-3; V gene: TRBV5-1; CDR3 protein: CASSSDNSGNTIYF
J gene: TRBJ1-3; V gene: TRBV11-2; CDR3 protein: CASSFKGAQGNTIYF
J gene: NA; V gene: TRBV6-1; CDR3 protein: CASSEAIYMTNYEQYF
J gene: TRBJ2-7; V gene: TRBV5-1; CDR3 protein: CASSLAGSYEQYF
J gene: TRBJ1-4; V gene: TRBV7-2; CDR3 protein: CASSSQGGWQGEKLFF
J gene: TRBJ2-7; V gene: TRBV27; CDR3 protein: CASSLVGGTYEQYF
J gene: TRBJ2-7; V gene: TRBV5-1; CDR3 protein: CASSLPGEYEQYF
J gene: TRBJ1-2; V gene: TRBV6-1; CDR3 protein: CASSGLGEGYGYTF
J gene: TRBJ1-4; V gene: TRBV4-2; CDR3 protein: CASSSDRTKLFF
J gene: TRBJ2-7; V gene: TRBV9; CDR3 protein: CASSNREGQGTHEQYF
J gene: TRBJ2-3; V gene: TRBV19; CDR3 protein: CASSRTSGTSGHLDTQYF
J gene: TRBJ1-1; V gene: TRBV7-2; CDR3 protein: CASSPVGRGAFF
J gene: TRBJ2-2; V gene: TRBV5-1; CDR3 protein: CASSLDLSVNTGELFF
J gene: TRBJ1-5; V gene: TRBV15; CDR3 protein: CATSFQRTGGLQPQHF
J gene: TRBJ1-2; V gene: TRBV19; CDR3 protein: CASSIDPEGGYTF
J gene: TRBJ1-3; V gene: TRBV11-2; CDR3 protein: CASSLVSFGTGYGNTIYF
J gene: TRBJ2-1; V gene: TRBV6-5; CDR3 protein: CASSYSGQGDEQFF
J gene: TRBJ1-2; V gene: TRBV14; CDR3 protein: CASSQKTGQGSGYTF
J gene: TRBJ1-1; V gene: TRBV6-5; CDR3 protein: CASSYGGNTEAFF
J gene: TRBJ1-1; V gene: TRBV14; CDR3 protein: CASSFTAGVTEAFF
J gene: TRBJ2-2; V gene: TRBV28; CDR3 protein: CASSPSGSTIGELFF
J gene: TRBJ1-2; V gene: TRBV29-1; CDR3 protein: CSVEVKQGSYGYTF
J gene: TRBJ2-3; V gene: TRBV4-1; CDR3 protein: CASSTQGGVTDTQYF
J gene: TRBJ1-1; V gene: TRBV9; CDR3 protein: CASSTGTEAFF
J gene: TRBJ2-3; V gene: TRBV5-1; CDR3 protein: CASSPSSGGVTDTQYF
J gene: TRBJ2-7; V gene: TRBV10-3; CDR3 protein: CAIKEGPSGYEQYF
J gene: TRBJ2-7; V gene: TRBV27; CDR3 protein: CASRPKAGFYEQYF
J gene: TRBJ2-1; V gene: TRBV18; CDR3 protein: CASSFGTGTNEQFF
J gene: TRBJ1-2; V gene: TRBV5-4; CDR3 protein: CASSLVGENYGYTF
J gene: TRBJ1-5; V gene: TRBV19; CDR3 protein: CASSPGQGRSSNQPQHF